Below are 24 T cell receptor beta chains sequenced from a single sample in a study of blood T cells in healthy people across ages. The second PCR ran about 6 to 11 cycles with a sample-barcoded 5' primer and J-beta primers. TCRdb redid the calling of the 5' RACE reads with MiXCR, one entry per CDR3 protein. The sample carries hundreds of thousands of distinct CDR3 sequences, about 26% recorded once. This same sample was also taken into another study, of T cells of mothers and their children.

The sequenced material came from blood. The receptors come from a boy younger than 18 in good health.

The rearrangement joins TRBV7-2 to TRBJ2-1; D possibly matches TRBD1 or TRBD2 (7 bases each). This CDR3 contains 16 residues. V was pared by 5 bases and J by 7 bases, with 21 bases between. Looked up from germline, CDR1 is SGHTA and CDR2 is FQGNSA. The chain's CDR3 is CASSQGGSLGWNEQFF. The CDR3 bases are TGTGCCAGCAGCCAGGGGGGGTCGCTAGGGTGGAATGAGCAGTTCTTC. The full variable domain, rest sourced from reference TRBV7-2 and TRBJ2-1, is GAGVSQSPSNKVTEKGKDVELRCDPISGHTALYWYRQSLGQGLEFLIYFQGNSAPDKSGLPSDRFSAERTGGSVSTLTIQRTQQEDSAVYLCASSQGGSLGWNEQFFGPGTRLTVL.

This clonotype was observed a few times. This sequence joins TRBV15 and TRBJ2-5; TRBD1 matches at 7 bases. The J call may be incorrect, as the DNA end agrees better with TRBJ2-7. The CDR3 consists of 13 residues. Per the germline V gene, CDR1 is LNHNV and CDR2 is YYDKDF (reference sequence). CDR3 in amino acids: CATSGRRDSEQYF. The DNA of the CDR3 is TGTGCCACCAGCGGCCGCAGGGACAGCGAGCAGTACTTC.

Only a few counts were recorded for this clonotype. V is TRBV11-2 and J is TRBJ1-1; D possibly corresponds to TRBD1 (5 bases). V was trimmed by 3 bases and J by 0 bases, leaving 11 bases between them. Germline assignment: CDR1 SGHAT and CDR2 FQNNGV. The CDR3 spans 15 residues. CDR3 DNA: TGTGCCAGCAGCTTCCCGCGGGGCCTGAACACTGAAGCTTTCTTT. Protein sequence: CASSFPRGLNTEAFF.

In this sample, this clonotype turned up a few times. The J gene is TRBJ2-1, the V gene TRBV5-1; 11 bases align to TRBD2. The CDR3 spans 16 residues. Losses at the gene ends were 0 bases for V and 4 bases for J; bases not matched to a gene: 3. Germline CDR1 is SGHRS and CDR2 is YFSETQ. CDR3 loop: CASSLVGLADYNEQFF. As DNA, the CDR3 is TGCGCCAGCAGCTTGGTGGGACTAGCGGATTACAATGAGCAGTTCTTC.

This clonotype was seen more than once but under ten times. CDR3 DNA sequence: TGTGCCAGCAGCACCGGGACTAGCGATCAAGAGACCCAGTACTTC. As protein: CASSTGTSDQETQYF. The gene calls are TRBV7-9 and TRBJ2-5; 10 positions agree with TRBD2. Looked up from germline, CDR1 is SEHNR and CDR2 is FQNEAQ (reference sequence). After removal of 5 bases from V and 2 bases from J, the junction contained 5 bases not matched to a gene. CDR3 length: 15 residues. Based on the CDR3 plus reference TRBV7-9 and TRBJ2-5, the full variable domain is DTGVSQNPRHKITKRGQNVTFRCDPISEHNRLYWYRQTLGQGPEFLTYFQNEAQLEKSRLLSDRFSAERPKGSFSTLEIQRTEQGDSAMYLCASSTGTSDQETQYFGPGTRLLVL.

Ten or more counts support this clonotype. The chain couples TRBV9 to TRBJ2-2; D is perhaps TRBD1 or TRBD2 (5 bases each). Trimming shortened V by 3 bases and J by 4 bases, and 16 bases separated the two germline ends. Germline V gene sequence: CDR1 SGDLS, CDR2 YYNGEE. This CDR3 spans 16 amino acids. The chain's CDR3 is CASSDQGGFITGELFF. The DNA of the CDR3 is TGTGCCAGCAGCGACCAGGGCGGGTTTATCACCGGGGAGCTGTTTTTT.

This clonotype was detected a few times. V usage is TRBV7-9 and J usage is TRBJ2-6; D is undetermined. V lost 4 bases, J lost 13 bases, and 11 bases lay in between. This CDR3 is built from 12 residues. Germline CDR1 is SEHNR and CDR2 is FQNEAQ (reference sequence). CDR3 coding DNA: TGTGCCAGCAGCTCCTTCGGCGGAGTCCTGACTTTC. Protein: CASSSFGGVLTF. Using reference TRBV7-9 and TRBJ2-6 for the parts outside the CDR3, the full variable domain is DTGVSQNPRHKITKRGQNVTFRCDPISEHNRLYWYRQTLGQGPEFLTYFQNEAQLEKSRLLSDRFSAERPKGSFSTLEIQRTEQGDSAMYLCASSSFGGVLTFGAGSRLTVL.

The sample holds a few counts of this clonotype. The V gene is TRBV12-3 or TRBV12-4, the J gene TRBJ2-7, with 7 nucleotides matching TRBD1. V trimming: 5 bases; J trimming: 1 base; junction bases outside the gene matches: 8. This CDR3 comprises 15 residues. CDR3 DNA sequence: TGTGCCAGCAGTACCACCGGGACAGCTTCCTACGAGCAGTACTTC. Its protein is CASSTTGTASYEQYF.

The V gene is TRBV5-1, the J gene TRBJ2-7; unclear D gene. Germline V gene lookup returns CDR1 SGHRS and CDR2 YFSETQ. This CDR3 is 15 amino acids long. Trimming pared 4 bases from V and 0 bases from J, leaving 14 bases between. CDR3 protein: CASSTMAANSYEQYF. For the CDR3, the DNA is TGCGCCAGCAGCACTATGGCCGCAAACTCCTACGAGCAGTACTTC. The full variable domain, in which reference TRBV5-1 and TRBJ2-7 provide the parts outside the CDR3, is KAGVTQTPRYLIKTRGQQVTLSCSPISGHRSVSWYQQTPGQGLQFLFEYFSETQRNKGNFPGRFSGRQFSNSRSEMNVSTLELGDSALYLCASSTMAANSYEQYFGPGTRLTVT.

This clonotype was counted only a few times. The CDR3 region is CASSGADGAYEQYF. The CDR3 DNA reads as TGTGCCAGCTCAGGAGCCGACGGAGCCTACGAGCAGTACTTC. This chain links TRBV18 with TRBJ2-7, with unresolved D. With 5 bases removed from V and 2 bases from J, the gap between germline ends came to 13 bases. Germline V gives CDR1 KGHSH, CDR2 LQKENI. The CDR3 extends over 14 amino acids.

The sample holds a few counts of this clonotype. CDR3 amino acids: CASSYRLETYNEQFF. In nucleotides, the CDR3 is TGTGCCAGCAGCTATCGACTAGAGACATACAATGAGCAGTTCTTC. The chain couples TRBV7-3 to TRBJ2-1; D may be TRBD2 (6 bases). This CDR3 has 15 residues. V lost 4 bases and J lost 4, with 14 bases in between. Germline assignment: CDR1 SGHTA and CDR2 FQGTGA.

The rearrangement links TRBV6-4 to TRBJ1-1; D gene unclear. V was cut by 9 bases and J by 1 base, with 12 bases left in between. The germline CDR1 and CDR2 sequences are MRHNA and SNTAGT. This CDR3 comprises 13 residues. The CDR3 is CARRKTPNTEAFF. DNA of the CDR3: TGTGCCAGGAGAAAGACACCGAACACTGAAGCTTTCTTT.

In its sample, this clonotype was seen a few times. This chain links TRBV3-1 with TRBJ2-7; 11 bases align to TRBD1. The trim removed 2 bases at V and 6 bases at J, leaving 3 bases unmatched. CDR3 length equals 14 residues. Germline-derived CDR1 and CDR2 are LGHDT and YNNKEL (reference sequence). For the CDR3, the DNA is TGTGCCAGCAGCCAATCCGGGACAGGGGGCGAGCAGTACTTC. Translation gives CASSQSGTGGEQYF.

This clonotype appeared a few times. The chain couples TRBV4-1 to TRBJ2-5; the D gene is possibly TRBD2 (6 bases). This CDR3 comprises 15 residues. V gave up 4 bases and J gave up 5 bases, with 17 bases separating them. Looked up from germline, CDR1 is MGHRA and CDR2 is YSYEKL. CDR3 DNA sequence: TGCGCCAGCAGCCCTTACGAGCAACGGGAGGAGACCCAGTACTTC. As protein: CASSPYEQREETQYF.

This chain uses TRBV27 with TRBJ1-2; unclear D gene. Germline-derived CDR1 and CDR2 are MNHEY and SMNVEV (reference sequence). The CDR3 sequence is 14 residues long. Trimming pared 4 bases from V and 4 bases from J, leaving 13 bases between. The chain's CDR3 is CASSSGAFSYGYTF. The DNA for the CDR3 is TGTGCCAGCAGTTCCGGTGCTTTTAGCTATGGCTACACCTTC.

CDR3 nucleotide sequence: TGTGCCAGCGCCCTGACGGGGGGGACTGAAGCTTTCTTT. The encoded protein is CASALTGGTEAFF. The rearrangement uses TRBV6-1 and TRBJ1-1; possibly TRBD1 for D (5 bases). Germline V lookup: CDR1 MNHNS, CDR2 SASEGT. V shed 8 bases and J shed 5 bases, with 15 bases lying between them. The CDR3 is made up of 13 amino acids.

The chain is built from TRBV20-1 and TRBJ2-1; 9 bases are a match to TRBD2. Trimming cost V 6 bases and J 6 bases; bases outside gene matches: 9. Looked up from germline, CDR1 is DFQATT and CDR2 is SNEGSKA (reference sequence). This CDR3 has 14 amino acids. This CDR3 reads CSAPPAGGTNEQFF. CDR3 sequence (DNA): TGCAGTGCCCCACCGGCGGGGGGGACCAATGAGCAGTTCTTC.

The V call is TRBV18, the J call TRBJ2-5; tentative D call: TRBD2 (6 bases). V lost 1 base and J lost 4, with 16 bases in between. There are 16 residues in the CDR3. Germline CDR1 KGHSH, CDR2 LQKENI. CDR3 in DNA: TGTGCCAGCTCACCACTCCCCGCGGGGAGTGGAGAGACCCAGTACTTC. This sequence encodes CASSPLPAGSGETQYF.

The J gene is TRBJ2-3, the V gene TRBV5-4; TRBD1 agrees at 9 bases. The CDR3 runs to 16 residues. CDR1 SGHNT and CDR2 YYREEE come from the germline V gene (reference sequence). With V trimmed by 4 bases and J by 2 bases, 8 bases remained unmatched. CDR3 in DNA: TGTGCCAGCAGCAATCGTCGGACAGGGGTCACAGATACGCAGTATTTT. Its protein product is CASSNRRTGVTDTQYF.

The chain couples TRBV5-1 to TRBJ1-4; 8 bases agree with TRBD1. The CDR3 covers 16 residues. J lost 8 bases, V lost 3 bases, and 12 bases had no gene match. CDR1 and CDR2 (germline): SGHRS, YFSETQ. CDR3 bases: TGCGCCAGCAGCTCCCTCGACAGGGGACAAGGCGAAAAACTGTTTTTT. Its protein product is CASSSLDRGQGEKLFF.

The chain has TRBV4-1 and TRBJ2-5; 9 bases match TRBD2. Judging by the DNA end, TRBJ2-7 fits better; the J call may be wrong. CDR3 length equals 16 residues. Germline-derived CDR1 and CDR2 are MGHRA and YSYEKL. This CDR3 is CASSSIGTSWGYEQYF. CDR3 coding DNA: TGCGCCAGCAGCTCAATCGGGACTAGCTGGGGTTACGAGCAGTACTTC.

The rearrangement uses TRBV6-6 and TRBJ2-5; D call uncertain. This CDR3 spans 16 amino acids. CDR1 MNHNY and CDR2 SVGAGI come from the germline V gene (reference sequence). Trimming removed 0 bases at V and 2 bases at J, with 13 bases between. In nucleotides, the CDR3 is TGTGCCAGCAGTTACTCTAAAGGTTCCCCTCAAGAGACCCAGTACTTC. Its translation: CASSYSKGSPQETQYF.

Turning to this clonotype: At one boundary the junction diverges from the germline segment, which might be a read error. This chain links TRBV20-1 with TRBJ1-1, with 9 bases lining up with TRBD1. Germline V gene sequence: CDR1 DFQATT, CDR2 SNEGSKA (reference sequence). This CDR3 spans 11 amino acids. The CDR3 coding sequence is TGCAGTGCTAGAGAAAGGGACAGGGCGCGGTTT. Translating it yields CSARERDRARF.

This clonotype was recorded at least ten times. The V gene is TRBV6-5, the J gene TRBJ2-3; 10 bases agree with TRBD2. Germline CDR1 reads MNHEY; CDR2 reads SVGAGI. This CDR3 region has 15 residues. Trimming at V came to 2 bases and at J to 1 base, leaving 0 bases not matched to a gene. CDR3 sequence: CASSYGLAGTDTQYF. CDR3 DNA: TGTGCCAGCAGTTACGGACTAGCGGGCACAGATACGCAGTATTTT.